The 5 T cell receptor beta chains presented below share a single source sample, sequenced in a study of beta chain features in type 1 diabetes. Sequencing targeted expressed TCRB transcripts, as all isolated RNA had been reverse transcribed. Assay used: immunoSEQ multiplex PCR; TCRdb lists only in-frame clones, some missing. Seen here are hundreds of thousands of clones, approximately 12% observed once, and the top ten hold 0.017%. Sequencing was carried out using naive CD4+ T cells from blood. The receptors derive from a man aged 18-30 years in good health.

J is TRBJ1-5 and V is TRBV30; no firm D call. In germline, CDR1 is GTSNPN, CDR2 SVGIG (reference sequence). CDR3 length: 14 residues. Trimming pared 1 base from V and 4 bases from J, leaving 11 bases between. CDR3 amino acids: CAWSGSQKNQPQHF. Written as DNA, the CDR3 is TGTGCCTGGAGTGGCTCTCAGAAGAATCAGCCCCAGCATTTT.

This clone was seen only a few times. The rearrangement links TRBV18 to TRBJ2-1; D ambiguous. The CDR3 is 13 residues long. V was cut by 0 bases and J by 9 bases, with 9 bases left in between. Germline values: CDR1 KGHSH, CDR2 LQKENI. The CDR3 DNA reads as TGTGCCAGCTCACCACCAGCGAGTAGTGAGCAGTTCTTC. Translating it yields CASSPPASSEQFF.

This clone turned up a few times. V usage is TRBV11-1 and J usage is TRBJ2-7; the D is unclear. This CDR3 spans 14 amino acids. Trimming pared 0 bases from V and 4 bases from J, leaving 10 bases between. Germline CDR1 and CDR2: SGHAT and FQDESV (reference sequence). The CDR3, as DNA: TGTGCCAGCAGCTTAGCCCTGACACAATACGAGCAGTACTTC. Amino acids: CASSLALTQYEQYF.

The rearrangement links TRBV28 to TRBJ2-3, with TRBD1 matching 10 bases. After removal of 1 base from V and 3 bases from J, the junction contained 4 bases not matched to a gene. The V gene's germline CDR1 is MDHEN and CDR2 SYDVKM. This CDR3 comprises 16 residues. The DNA of the CDR3 is TGTGCCAGCAGTTTATTGGGGACAGGGGTAACAGATACGCAGTATTTT. This codes for CASSLLGTGVTDTQYF.

CDR3 in amino acids: CASSFNQLAGGSQETQYF. The CDR3 nucleotides read TGTGCCAGCAGCTTTAACCAACTAGCGGGAGGGTCACAAGAGACCCAGTACTTC. The chain employs TRBV11-2 and TRBJ2-5; 13 bases are shared with TRBD2. Trimming at V came to 3 bases and at J to 2 bases, leaving 9 bases not matched to a gene. This CDR3 has 18 residues. The germline V gene encodes CDR1 SGHAT and CDR2 FQNNGV. The whole variable domain, filled in from reference TRBV11-2 and TRBJ2-5, reads EAGVAQSPRYKIIEKRQSVAFWCNPISGHATLYWYQQILGQGPKLLIQFQNNGVVDDSQLPKDRFSAERLKGVDSTLKIQPAKLEDSAVYLCASSFNQLAGGSQETQYFGPGTRLLVL.